These T cell receptor beta chains were read from a single sample in a study of PD-1 blockade in classical Hodgkin lymphoma. TCRdb's copy holds only in-frame clones and misses some; the assay was immunoSEQ multiplex PCR. The profile shows about 75,000 clones, 93% of them singletons. The sample was peripheral blood mononuclear cells (PBMCs), taken at baseline. These receptor sequences come from a human donor with classical Hodgkin lymphoma. CDR3s include the opening cysteine and the closing phenylalanine or tryptophan. The D gene is left open where the match is weak. Clone size is stated in some rows and not others, as once, few, many or a class when expanded.

CDR3aa | CDR3nt | j_gene | v_gene | d_gene | abundance
CASSQTGAEAFF | TGCGCCAGCAGCCAAACAGGGGCTGAAGCTTTCTTT | TRBJ1-1 | TRBV4-1 | TRBD1 | NA
CASSYKGGAKNIQYF | TGTGCCAGCAGTTACAAGGGGGGTGCCAAAAACATTCAGTACTTC | TRBJ2-4 | TRBV6-5 | NA | NA
CASSLGQGAYEQYF | TGTGCCAGCAGTTTAGGACAGGGGGCCTACGAGCAGTACTTC | TRBJ2-7 | TRBV6-5 | TRBD1 | NA
CASSQFPEQYF | TGTGCCAGCAGCCAATTTCCAGAGCAGTACTTC | TRBJ2-7 | TRBV28 | NA | NA
CASSPADQQFF | TGTGCCAGCTCACCGGCAGATCAGCAGTTCTTC | TRBJ2-1 | TRBV18 | NA | NA
CASSLGGGNTDTQYF | TGTGCCAGCAGTTTAGGTGGGGGAAACACAGATACGCAGTATTTT | TRBJ2-3 | TRBV28 | NA | NA
CASSPPGLAPGVQYF | TGTGCCAGCAGTCCGCCCGGACTAGCGCCTGGAGTTCAGTACTTC | TRBJ2-4 | TRBV6-5 | TRBD2 | NA
CASSESTGDHSPLHF | TGTGCCAGCAGCGAATCAACAGGGGACCATTCACCCCTCCACTTT | TRBJ1-6 | TRBV7-9 | TRBD1 | NA
CSGLKWGRSYEQYF | TGCAGCGGTTTGAAATGGGGCCGCTCCTACGAGCAGTACTTC | TRBJ2-7 | TRBV29-1 | NA | NA
CASSIRVASGTTGELFF | TGTGCCAGCAGTATAAGGGTGGCTAGCGGGACCACCGGGGAGCTGTTTTTT | TRBJ2-2 | TRBV27 | TRBD2 | once
CASSPWGQALRNGELFF | TGCGCCAGCAGCCCCTGGGGACAGGCCTTAAGAAACGGGGAGCTGTTTTTT | TRBJ2-2 | TRBV5-1 | TRBD1 | NA
CAWRRPGPNTEAFF | TGTGCCTGGAGGCGGCCAGGACCGAACACTGAAGCTTTCTTT | TRBJ1-1 | TRBV30 | NA | NA
CASSDLNTEAFF | TGTGCCAGCAGTGACTTGAACACTGAAGCTTTCTTT | TRBJ1-1 | TRBV2 | NA | few
CASGPTSGTLYNEQFF | TGCGCCAGCGGCCCGACTAGCGGGACGCTCTACAATGAGCAGTTCTTC | TRBJ2-1 | TRBV4-1 | TRBD2 | NA
CASSLSNRGPPLHF | TGTGCCAGCAGTTTATCGAATAGAGGCCCCCCCCTCCACTTT | TRBJ1-6 | TRBV27 | NA | NA
CASSELNGLAGYEQYF | TGTGCCAGCAGTGAACTCAACGGACTAGCGGGTTACGAGCAGTACTTC | TRBJ2-7 | TRBV25-1 | TRBD2 | once
CASSLYGYQGLEQYF | TGTGCCAGCAGCTTGTACGGCTACCAAGGCCTCGAGCAGTACTTC | TRBJ2-7 | TRBV5-4 | NA | NA
CASSQLSGQGRGGYTF | TGTGCCAGCAGCCAACTTTCGGGACAGGGTAGGGGTGGCTACACCTTC | TRBJ1-2 | TRBV14 | TRBD1 | NA
CASSVAGGEGKNIQYF | TGTGCCAGCAGCGTAGCGGGGGGCGAGGGCAAAAACATTCAGTACTTC | TRBJ2-4 | TRBV9 | NA | NA
CASSLTGEEKLFF | TGTGCCAGCAGCTTGACAGGGGAGGAAAAACTGTTTTTT | TRBJ1-4 | TRBV5-6 | TRBD1 | few
CASSQTGTGPLGTEAFF | TGTGCCAGCAGTCAAACCGGGACAGGTCCTTTAGGGACTGAAGCTTTCTTT | TRBJ1-1 | TRBV27 | TRBD1 | NA
CAWSGGSSGRGTSYNEQFF | TGTGCCTGGAGTGGCGGGAGTAGCGGGAGGGGGACTTCCTACAATGAGCAGTTCTTC | TRBJ2-1 | TRBV30 | TRBD2 | NA
CASTPLGTSGGAGEQFF | TGTGCCAGTACCCCTCTAGGCACTAGCGGGGGGGCCGGTGAGCAGTTCTTC | TRBJ2-1 | TRBV19 | TRBD2 | NA
CASSLQGNYEQYF | TGTGCCAGTAGTCTCCAGGGGAATTACGAGCAGTACTTC | TRBJ2-7 | TRBV19 | NA | NA
CASSSSPGLGIETQYF | TGTGCCAGCAGCTCTTCGCCGGGACTAGGGATAGAGACCCAGTACTTC | TRBJ2-5 | TRBV7-9 | TRBD2 | NA
CASSVFQNYEQYF | TGTGCCAGCAGCGTATTCCAGAACTACGAGCAGTACTTC | TRBJ2-7 | TRBV9 | NA | NA
CASSETGTGTYEQYF | TGTGCCAGCAGCGAGACCGGGACAGGGACCTACGAGCAGTACTTC | TRBJ2-7 | TRBV2 | TRBD1 | NA
CASSSGWADTQYF | TGTGCCAGCAGCTCGGGTTGGGCAGATACGCAGTATTTT | TRBJ2-3 | TRBV7-3 | NA | NA
CASSQTGGDNYGYTF | TGTGCCAGCAGTCAAACAGGGGGTGATAACTATGGCTACACCTTC | TRBJ1-2 | TRBV6-5 | TRBD1 | once
CAIGGGFDEQYF | TGTGCCATTGGAGGAGGGTTCGACGAGCAGTACTTC | TRBJ2-7 | TRBV27 | NA | NA
CASSGQDRGLNEQYF | TGTGCCAGCAGTGGTCAGGACAGGGGGCTTAACGAGCAGTACTTC | TRBJ2-7 | TRBV2 | TRBD1 | NA
CASSLGFIGNQPQHF | TGTGCCAGCAGCTTAGGTTTCATTGGCAATCAGCCCCAGCATTTT | TRBJ1-5 | TRBV7-9 | NA | NA